Listed here are 20 T cell receptor beta chains from one sample, sequenced in a study of beta chain features in type 1 diabetes. Expressed TCRB transcripts were sequenced after all isolated RNA was converted to cDNA. Repertoires were generated with immunoSEQ multiplex PCR, while TCRdb's copy carries only in-frame clones and drops some. The sample records about 220,000 clones, approximately 10% being singletons. Sequencing input: central memory CD4+ T cells from blood. All receptors derive from a man aged 18 to 35 in good health.

This clone came up a few times. In nucleotides, the CDR3 is TGTGCCTGGTCCCCTACGGCAAAGGGCACTGAAGCTTTCTTT. It translates to CAWSPTAKGTEAFF. The chain recombines TRBV30 with TRBJ1-1; D is uncertain. CDR1 and CDR2 from the germline V gene are GTSNPN and SVGIG (reference sequence). Between the trimmed V and J ends, which lost 5 bases and 4 bases, there was a span of 17 bases. The CDR3 totals 14 residues.

The chain links TRBV30 to TRBJ1-2, with TRBD1 matching 8 bases. Germline V lookup: CDR1 GTSNPN, CDR2 SVGIG (reference sequence). With V trimmed by 0 bases and J by 8 bases, 8 bases remained unmatched. The CDR3 contains 14 residues. Here the CDR3 reads CAWSVSGGPWGYTF. The CDR3, as DNA: TGTGCCTGGAGTGTATCAGGGGGCCCCTGGGGCTACACCTTC.

The chain has TRBV11-2 and TRBJ2-1; the match to TRBD2 covers 15 bases. V lost 2 bases to trimming and J lost 6 bases; unmatched junction nucleotides: 11. Germline lookup yields CDR1 SGHAT and CDR2 FQNNGV. The CDR3 is 19 residues long. The CDR3 DNA reads TGTGCCAGCAGCTTATTGTCCGGGACTAGCGGGAGGCTAGGCAATGAGCAGTTCTTC. It yields the protein CASSLLSGTSGRLGNEQFF.

The genes are TRBV5-1 and TRBJ2-1; D perhaps matches TRBD1 (6 bases). Germline V CDR1 and CDR2: SGHRS, YFSETQ. The CDR3 runs to 15 residues. Between the trimmed V and J ends, which lost 4 bases and 0 bases, there was a span of 11 bases. Here the CDR3 DNA reads TGCGCCAGCAGCCACAGGGCCCGCTCCTACAATGAGCAGTTCTTC. Protein product: CASSHRARSYNEQFF.

This clone came up many times. This chain uses TRBV27 with TRBJ2-5, with 8 bases matching TRBD1. V lost 5 bases, J lost 4 bases, and 9 bases stayed unmatched. From germline, CDR1 is MNHEY and CDR2 SMNVEV (reference sequence). The CDR3 contains 15 residues. CDR3 loop: CASSREGQGPETQYF. DNA for the CDR3: TGTGCCAGCAGTCGGGAAGGACAGGGCCCAGAGACCCAGTACTTC.

This clone was detected a few times. V gene TRBV27 combines with J gene TRBJ2-1, with D perhaps TRBD1 (6 bases). The V end lost 3 bases, the J end lost 0 bases, and 12 bases lay between the germline ends. In germline, CDR1 is MNHEY, CDR2 SMNVEV (reference sequence). CDR3 size: 16 residues. In DNA form, the CDR3 reads TGTGCCAGCAGTTTTGTTCAGGGGAGCTCCTACAATGAGCAGTTCTTC. This gives the protein CASSFVQGSSYNEQFF.

This clone was counted only a few times. V and J are TRBV4-3 and TRBJ1-2; no reliable D call. Between the trimmed V and J ends, which lost 1 base and 8 bases, there was a span of 11 bases. The germline CDR1 and CDR2 sequences are LGHNA and YSLEER. This CDR3 region has 13 residues. This CDR3 reads CASSQGFRFGYTF. The CDR3 DNA reads as TGCGCCAGCAGCCAAGGTTTCCGGTTCGGCTACACCTTC.

This clone has only a few counts. V usage is TRBV2 and J usage is TRBJ2-3, with TRBD2 matching over 10 bases. The CDR3 is 17 residues long. From germline, CDR1 is SNHLY and CDR2 FYNNEI. V trimming: 7 bases; J trimming: 4 bases; junction bases outside the gene matches: 14. The CDR3 is CASNMYSSGSFADTQYF. The CDR3 DNA reads as TGTGCCAGCAACATGTACTCTAGCGGGAGTTTCGCAGATACGCAGTATTTT.

This rearrangement joins TRBV4-2 to TRBJ2-4; 9 bases are a match to TRBD2. Germline V gene data show CDR1 as LGHNA and CDR2 as YNFKEQ. V dropped 1 base and J dropped 1; count of bases not matched to a gene: 2. The CDR3 loop spans 16 amino acids. CDR3 nucleotide sequence: TGTGCCAGCAGCCAAGTTAGCGGGGGCGCCAAAAACATTCAGTACTTC. Translated: CASSQVSGGAKNIQYF.

A remark on this clone: A clone one base away is much larger, so this may be a read error. The CDR3 DNA reads TGTGCCAGCAGCGCGAACAGGCCCTCCTACGAGCAGTACTTC. Its translation: CASSANRPSYEQYF. The rearrangement uses TRBV11-2 and TRBJ2-7, with D possibly matching TRBD1 (5 bases). V was clipped by 5 bases and J by 0 bases, with 11 bases between them. The germline V gene has CDR1 SGHAT and CDR2 FQNNGV. The CDR3 contains 14 residues.

The chain recombines TRBV2 with TRBJ2-1; 9 bases line up with TRBD1. The germline V gene encodes CDR1 SNHLY and CDR2 FYNNEI. The V segment lost 7 bases and the J segment 7 bases; nucleotides outside the gene matches: 5. The CDR3 is made up of 13 amino acids. The CDR3 nucleotides are TGTGCCAGCATCCCGGACAGGGGAAATGAGCAGTTCTTC. It is translated as CASIPDRGNEQFF.

This clone was seen only a few times. The sample has other DNA sequences that encode this CDR3 too. V usage is TRBV10-3 and J usage is TRBJ2-3; tentative D call: TRBD2 (5 bases). The CDR3 consists of 14 residues. V was trimmed by 0 bases and J by 3 bases, leaving 7 bases between them. Germline CDR1 ENHRY, CDR2 SYGVKD. The CDR3 here is CAISESTGTDTQYF. The CDR3 DNA is TGTGCCATCAGTGAGTCCACGGGGACAGATACGCAGTATTTT.

The gene calls are TRBV18 and TRBJ1-2; 7 bases align to TRBD1. Germline V gene sequence: CDR1 KGHSH, CDR2 LQKENI. This CDR3 is 18 amino acids long. Germline trimming cut 6 bases from V and 9 bases from J; bases unmatched to any gene: 25. The CDR3 loop is CASSPGSGQPLKRISYTF. CDR3 DNA sequence: TGTGCCAGCTCCCCTGGCTCGGGACAGCCTCTCAAGAGGATTAGCTACACCTTC.

This clone occurred a few times. This sequence joins TRBV7-9 and TRBJ2-5; TRBD1 agrees at 8 bases. With V trimmed by 1 base and J by 0 bases, 4 bases remained unmatched. Germline assignment: CDR1 SEHNR and CDR2 FQNEAQ (reference sequence). CDR3 size: 16 residues. The CDR3, as DNA: TGTGCCAGCAGCTTAGGAGACAGGGGTCACCAAGAGACCCAGTACTTC. Encoded protein: CASSLGDRGHQETQYF.

The J gene is TRBJ1-6, the V gene TRBV25-1, with 10 bases that match TRBD1. Unmatched junction bases numbered 9, after V lost 4 bases and J lost 9 bases. Germline CDR1 is MGHDK and CDR2 is SYGVNS. This CDR3 spans 16 amino acids. CDR3 region: CASSAAGTGVGSPLHF. The CDR3 nucleotides read TGTGCCAGCAGTGCAGCCGGGACAGGGGTGGGTTCACCCCTCCACTTT.

CDR3 in amino acids: CAWSVPGTTSYEQYF. CDR3 DNA sequence: TGTGCCTGGAGTGTACCCGGGACTACCTCCTACGAGCAGTACTTC. The chain recombines TRBV30 with TRBJ2-7, with TRBD2 matching 7 bases. The germline gives CDR1 GTSNPN, CDR2 SVGIG (reference sequence). This CDR3 is built from 15 residues. With V trimmed by 0 bases and J by 0 bases, 5 bases remained unmatched.

This clone was counted only a few times. The chain couples TRBV14 to TRBJ2-7; D tentatively fits TRBD1 or TRBD2 (5 bases each). Trimming took 5 bases from V and 5 from J, leaving 13 bases between them. CDR3 size: 13 residues. Germline V gene data show CDR1 as SGHDN and CDR2 as FVKESK. Here the CDR3 DNA reads TGTGCCAGCAGCAGTTGGGGGAACAACGAGCAGTACTTC. It is translated as CASSSWGNNEQYF. Full variable domain (rest looked up from reference TRBV14 and TRBJ2-7): EAGVTQFPSHSVIEKGQTVTLRCDPISGHDNLYWYRRVMGKEIKFLLHFVKESKQDESGMPNNRFLAERTGGTYSTLKVQPAELEDSGVYFCASSSWGNNEQYFGPGTRLTVT.

This rearrangement joins TRBV18 to TRBJ2-1, with D tentatively TRBD2 (5 bases). V lost 2 bases, J lost 10 bases, and 9 bases lay in between. CDR1 is KGHSH and CDR2 is LQKENI in the germline V gene. The CDR3 extends over 12 amino acids. CDR3 sequence reads: CASSPSGWEQFF. DNA of the CDR3: TGTGCCAGCTCACCATCGGGGTGGGAGCAGTTCTTC.

The V and J genes are TRBV7-2 and TRBJ2-3; D is perhaps TRBD1 (6 bases). Per germline, CDR1 SGHTA and CDR2 FQGNSA. V was pared by 5 bases and J by 2 bases, with 17 bases between. CDR3 size: 16 residues. CDR3 region: CASSLLGGHFTDTQYF. In DNA, the CDR3 is TGTGCCAGCAGCCTCCTTGGGGGACACTTCACAGATACGCAGTATTTT.

This clone was seen many times. The chain's CDR3 is CAWSVIIRPTEAFF. In DNA, the CDR3 is TGTGCCTGGAGTGTAATTATCCGGCCCACTGAAGCTTTCTTT. This sequence joins TRBV30 and TRBJ1-1; no definite D call. CDR1 and CDR2 from the germline V gene are GTSNPN and SVGIG (reference sequence). With 0 bases removed from V and 4 bases from J, the gap between germline ends came to 12 bases. This CDR3 region has 14 residues.